This is a list of T cell receptor beta chains from one sample in a study of T-cell reconstitution after alpha-beta-depleted transplantation in children. MiXCR, run by TCRdb on the PCR reads, gives a single entry per CDR3 protein. The sample lists 580,000 or so distinct CDR3 sequences, about 21% occurring once. The sample was PBMCs, mostly from graft donor cells, taken 360 days after TCRalphabeta/CD19-depleted stem cell transplant. These receptors were collected from a boy younger than two who had a stem cell transplant for acute myeloid leukemia, so the T cells may come from the graft donor. CDR3s include the opening cysteine and the closing phenylalanine or tryptophan.

TRBV25-1	TRBJ1-4	CASSGPGTVAEKLFF
TRBV9	TRBJ2-7	CASSVGGDFYEQYF
TRBV11-2	TRBJ2-1	CASSFIKEQFF
TRBV20-1	TRBJ2-7	CSARDLQGVPYEQYF
TRBV14	TRBJ2-7	CASSQDQGSWDEQYF
TRBV15	TRBJ2-6	CATSRDLGSGANVLTF
TRBV6-1	TRBJ1-4	CASSPVATNEKLFF
TRBV7-2	TRBJ2-1	CASSSAGAYNEQFF
TRBV7-9	TRBJ1-4	CASRGDGSSEKLFF
TRBV20-1	TRBJ1-1	CSGGEGTAYEAFF
TRBV7-8	TRBJ2-1	CASSLGSTGSSYNEQFF